The 13 T cell receptor beta chains below all came from one sample that was sequenced in a study of T cells in tuberculosis. The data were produced by immunoSEQ multiplex PCR, yet TCRdb's version contains in-frame clones alone and is incomplete. The data show around 23,000 clones, with approximately 85% seen just once and under 15% held by the top ten. Noted time point: new active TB diagnosis, blood taken before or within 7 days of starting treatment. The sample consisted of PBMCs, taken at tuberculosis diagnosis. All receptors come from an adult with tuberculosis.

This chain joins TRBV27 and TRBJ1-3, with 9 bases fitting TRBD1. Unmatched junction bases numbered 9, after V lost 5 bases and J lost 4 bases. Germline V lookup: CDR1 MNHEY, CDR2 SMNVEV (reference sequence). This CDR3 has 16 residues. This CDR3 reads CASSGTQGASGNTIYF. CDR3 coding DNA: TGTGCCAGCAGTGGGACACAGGGGGCGAGCGGAAACACCATATATTTT.

The genes are TRBV18 and TRBJ1-1; 8 positions match TRBD1. The CDR3 spans 14 residues. Germline loops: CDR1 KGHSH, CDR2 LQKENI. The V and J ends lost 6 bases and 5 bases, in that order; junction bases with no gene match: 8. CDR3 sequence reads: CASSLTGEATEAFF. The CDR3 coding sequence is TGTGCCAGCTCGCTGACAGGGGAGGCGACTGAAGCTTTCTTT.

This clone was detected a few times. The chain links TRBV5-8 to TRBJ1-2; 8 nucleotides agree with TRBD1. This CDR3 has 15 amino acids. V lost 1 base and J lost 7; bases outside the gene matches: 9. Looked up from germline, CDR1 is SGHTS and CDR2 is YDEGEE. The CDR3 coding sequence is TGTGCCAGCAGCTTGCTTGCTAGGACAGGGCTTGGCTACACCTTC. It translates to CASSLLARTGLGYTF.

V usage is TRBV29-1 and J usage is TRBJ2-7, with TRBD1 matching over 7 bases. This CDR3 spans 17 amino acids. J was trimmed by 0 bases and V by 4 bases; bases with no gene match: 15. CDR1 is SQVTM, CDR2 ANQGSEA, per germline. The CDR3 coding sequence is TGCAGCGTTGCTCAGGGGGTGGGGACGGGAAGCTCCTACGAGCAGTACTTC. As protein: CSVAQGVGTGSSYEQYF.

The chain carries TRBV5-4 and TRBJ1-1, with TRBD1 as a possible D gene (5 bases). Per germline, CDR1 SGHNT and CDR2 YYREEE (reference sequence). The CDR3 length is 13 residues. V was pared by 4 bases and J by 7 bases, with 14 bases between. For the CDR3, the DNA is TGTGCCAGCAGCCGTGCGGGGGTTAGTGAAGCTTTCTTT. Amino acids: CASSRAGVSEAFF.

The CDR3 region is CASTRQVTEAFF. The CDR3 nucleotides read TGTGCCAGCACCAGGCAGGTCACTGAAGCTTTCTTT. V gene TRBV2 combines with J gene TRBJ1-1; D is unresolved. Germline values: CDR1 SNHLY, CDR2 FYNNEI. V was pared by 7 bases and J by 4 bases, with 10 bases between. The length of the CDR3 is 12 residues.

For the CDR3, the DNA is TGTGCCAGCAGCCCCGGGGGGACAGGGTACAATCAGCCCCAGCATTTT. Residues: CASSPGGTGYNQPQHF. The chain has TRBV9 and TRBJ1-5; TRBD1 matches 9 bases. The CDR3 loop spans 16 amino acids. The V gene end was trimmed by 4 bases and the J gene end by 3 bases; junction bases not matched to a gene: 8. Per the germline V gene, CDR1 is SGDLS and CDR2 is YYNGEE.

This chain connects TRBV7-9 to TRBJ2-2; D is perhaps TRBD2 (6 bases). The length of the CDR3 is 15 residues. V lost 1 base to trimming and J lost 4 bases, with 10 bases between them. Germline V CDR1 and CDR2: SEHNR, FQNEAQ (reference sequence). In nucleotides, the CDR3 is TGTGCCAGCAGCTTAGGAGGAGGGGCCACCGGGGAGCTGTTTTTT. This sequence encodes CASSLGGGATGELFF.

The chain combines TRBV7-9 with TRBJ2-1; the match to TRBD2 covers 9 bases. The CDR3 covers 15 residues. V lost 1 base, J lost 5 bases, and 3 bases stayed unmatched. From germline, CDR1 is SEHNR and CDR2 FQNEAQ (reference sequence). The CDR3: CASSLGLAVNNEQFF. The CDR3 DNA is TGTGCCAGCAGCTTAGGACTAGCGGTGAACAATGAGCAGTTCTTC.

The chain links TRBV6-5 to TRBJ1-1, with 10 bases aligning to TRBD1. Germline V gene lookup returns CDR1 MNHEY and CDR2 SVGAGI. The CDR3 covers 14 residues. J lost 7 bases, V lost 8 bases, and 10 bases had no gene match. DNA of the CDR3: TGTGCCAGCTTTGACAGGGGGCCCCCCGATGAAGCTTTCTTT. Protein sequence: CASFDRGPPDEAFF.

V usage is TRBV21-1 and J usage is TRBJ2-7; TRBD2 is the table's D call and was not checked against the DNA. TRBV21-1 is a documented pseudogene. CDR3 length equals 12 residues. CDR3 sequence reads: CASSLICTGQYF. CDR3 nucleotide sequence: TGTGCCAGCAGCCTCATCTGTACGGGGCAGTACTTC.

Notes on this clone: Other nucleotide sequences from this sample produce the same CDR3. This chain links TRBV14 with TRBJ1-5; 7 nucleotides agree with TRBD1. With 1 base clipped from V and 3 bases from J, the junction kept 6 bases outside the gene matches. This CDR3 is built from 16 residues. Looked up from germline, CDR1 is SGHDN and CDR2 is FVKESK. CDR3 sequence: CASSQGQGEINQPQHF. The DNA of the CDR3 is TGTGCCAGCAGCCAAGGACAGGGCGAGATCAATCAGCCCCAGCATTTT.

V is TRBV5-1 and J is TRBJ2-3, with 7 positions matching TRBD2. Germline assignment: CDR1 SGHRS and CDR2 YFSETQ. After removal of 2 bases from V and 5 bases from J, the junction contained 11 bases not matched to a gene. The CDR3 extends over 16 amino acids. The CDR3, as DNA: TGCGCCAGCAGCTTCGTTCTAGCGGTAGGGATAGATACGCAGTATTTT. This translates into CASSFVLAVGIDTQYF. Looking up the rest from reference TRBV5-1 and TRBJ2-3 gives the full variable domain: KAGVTQTPRYLIKTRGQQVTLSCSPISGHRSVSWYQQTPGQGLQFLFEYFSETQRNKGNFPGRFSGRQFSNSRSEMNVSTLELGDSALYLCASSFVLAVGIDTQYFGPGTRLTVL.